In this sample, the clone carrying this T cell receptor (beta chain) turned up once. The target antigen is unknown. Primers: 60 Vbeta forward and 13 Jbeta reverse. The data were produced by immunoSEQ multiplex PCR, yet TCRdb's version contains in-frame clones alone and is incomplete. Counted here are approximately 100,000 clones, 77% occurring once; the ten biggest clones make up 11%. The germline V and J ends were trimmed by 4 bases and 8 bases, with 15 bases remaining between them. Germline values: CDR1 MDHEN, CDR2 SYDVKM. The CDR3 has 15 amino acids. The data originate from a study of cytomegalovirus exposure and HLA in healthy donors. General study findings and limits: TCR beta chain V- and J-gene trimming was linked, in a later analysis, to a missense variant in DCLRE1C.

The origin of this receptor is a man in his forties in good health and CMV-seropositive. Material: PBMCs. The V call is TRBV28, the J call TRBJ1-6, with TRBD1 as a possible D gene (6 bases). CDR3 nucleotides: TGTGCCAGCAGTTCACAGGGTAGGAGTGATTCACCCCTCCACTTT. It specifies CASSSQGRSDSPLHF.